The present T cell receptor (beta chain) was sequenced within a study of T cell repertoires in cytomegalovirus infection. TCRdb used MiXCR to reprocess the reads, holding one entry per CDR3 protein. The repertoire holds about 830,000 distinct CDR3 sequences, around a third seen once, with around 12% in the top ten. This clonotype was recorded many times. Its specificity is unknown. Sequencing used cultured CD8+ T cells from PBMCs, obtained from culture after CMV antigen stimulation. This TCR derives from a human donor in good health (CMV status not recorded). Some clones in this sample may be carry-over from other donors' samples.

The CDR3 DNA reads as TGTGCCAGCAGCACTACTACTTCGCATCTCTACAATGAGCAGTTCTTC. Its translation is CASSTTTSHLYNEQFF. J is TRBJ2-1 and V is TRBV7-2, with unresolved D. The V gene lost 5 bases and the J gene lost 3 bases, with 17 bases spanning the gap. The CDR3 has 16 residues. The germline V gene encodes CDR1 SGHTA and CDR2 FQGNSA.